The sequence of this TCR beta chain was determined in a study of response to subunit inactivated influenza vaccine. V shed 4 bases and J 6 bases; nucleotides not matched to a gene: 14. Germline-derived CDR1 and CDR2 are MNHEY and SVGEGT. The CDR3 has 16 amino acids. TCRdb passed the RT-PCR reads through MiXCR, listing each CDR3 protein once. The sample holds approximately 730,000 distinct CDR3 sequences, roughly 14% seen once. The chain recombines TRBV6-2 or TRBV6-3 with TRBJ2-7; 8 bases agree with TRBD2. The specimen comprised PBMCs from blood, sampled roughly 15 days before vaccination. The sequence came from a middle-aged man who received an inactivated influenza vaccine. The CDR3 nucleotides read TGTGCCAGCAGTTCGGAAAGCGGGAGCGGGCCCGGCGAGCAGTACTTC. It encodes CASSSESGSGPGEQYF.